This TCR beta chain stems from a study of T cells after yellow fever vaccination. This clonotype was counted a few times. J lost 2 bases, V lost 0 bases, and 7 bases had no gene match. CDR1 is SGHDN and CDR2 is FVKESK in the germline V gene. This CDR3 is 16 amino acids long. TCRdb used MiXCR to reprocess the 5' RACE reads, holding one entry per CDR3 protein. The data contain roughly 500,000 distinct CDR3 sequences, roughly 19% of them singletons. The clonotype was recovered from a man aged 25 to 45 who received the YFV17D yellow fever vaccine. The V and J genes are TRBV14 and TRBJ2-7; the match to TRBD1 covers 7 bases. The specimen comprised PBMCs, sampled 15 days after the yellow fever booster vaccination. As DNA, the CDR3 is TGTGCCAGCAGCCAAGATTTACAGGGGCTCACCTACGAGCAGTACTTC. The encoded protein is CASSQDLQGLTYEQYF.